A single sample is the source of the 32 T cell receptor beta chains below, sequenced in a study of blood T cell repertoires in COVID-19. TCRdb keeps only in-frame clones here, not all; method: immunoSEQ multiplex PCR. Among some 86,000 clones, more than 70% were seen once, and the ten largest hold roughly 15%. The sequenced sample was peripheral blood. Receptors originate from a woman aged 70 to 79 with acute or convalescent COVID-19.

CDR3 sequence: CASVGSSLANEKLFF. The DNA of the CDR3 is TGTGCCAGCGTTGGATCGAGTCTAGCTAATGAAAAACTGTTTTTT. The chain couples TRBV28 to TRBJ1-4, with D unclear. The V end lost 8 bases, the J end lost 3 bases, and 16 bases lay between the germline ends. The germline CDR1 and CDR2 sequences are MDHEN and SYDVKM. The CDR3 covers 15 residues.

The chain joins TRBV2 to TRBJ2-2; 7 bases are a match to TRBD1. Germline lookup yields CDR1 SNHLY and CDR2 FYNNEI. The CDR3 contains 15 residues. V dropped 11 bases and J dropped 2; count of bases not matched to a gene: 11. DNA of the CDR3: TGTGCCGGCCGATTACAGGGGCCAAACACCGGGGAGCTGTTTTTT. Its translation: CAGRLQGPNTGELFF.

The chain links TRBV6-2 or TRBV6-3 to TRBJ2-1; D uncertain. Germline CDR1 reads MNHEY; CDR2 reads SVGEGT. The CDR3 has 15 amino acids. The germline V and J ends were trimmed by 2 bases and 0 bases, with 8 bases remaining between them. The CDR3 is CASSYNRYSYNEQFF. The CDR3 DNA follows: TGTGCCAGCAGTTACAACCGGTACTCCTACAATGAGCAGTTCTTC.

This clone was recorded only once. CDR3 DNA sequence: TGTGCCAGCATGCCCGGACTAGCGGGAGGGTACAATGAGCAGTTCTTC. Its protein is CASMPGLAGGYNEQFF. The genes are TRBV2 and TRBJ2-1; 15 bases are a match to TRBD2. After removal of 7 bases from V and 4 bases from J, the junction contained 5 bases not matched to a gene. CDR1 and CDR2 (germline): SNHLY, FYNNEI. The CDR3 length is 16 residues.

The CDR3 DNA follows: TGTGCCACCAGTGAAGCGGGACATAGAGGGTCCTCCGAGCAGTACGTC. This sequence encodes CATSEAGHRGSSEQYV. The genes are TRBV24-1 and TRBJ2-7; a possible D gene is TRBD2 (7 bases). Germline values: CDR1 KGHDR, CDR2 SFDVKD. This CDR3 contains 16 residues.

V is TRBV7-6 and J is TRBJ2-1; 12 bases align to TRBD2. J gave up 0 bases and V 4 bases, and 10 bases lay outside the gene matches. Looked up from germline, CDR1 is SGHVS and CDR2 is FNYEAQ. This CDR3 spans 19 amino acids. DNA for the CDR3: TGTGCCAGCAGCTCTCGACTAGCGGGGGTCCGGGGCTCCTACAATGAGCAGTTCTTC. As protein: CASSSRLAGVRGSYNEQFF.

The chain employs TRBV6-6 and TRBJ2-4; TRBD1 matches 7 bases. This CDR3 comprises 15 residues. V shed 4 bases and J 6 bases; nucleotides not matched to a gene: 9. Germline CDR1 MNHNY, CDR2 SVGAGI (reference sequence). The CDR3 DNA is TGTGCCAGCAGTTCGCAGGACAGGAACATAAACATTCAGTACTTC. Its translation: CASSSQDRNINIQYF.

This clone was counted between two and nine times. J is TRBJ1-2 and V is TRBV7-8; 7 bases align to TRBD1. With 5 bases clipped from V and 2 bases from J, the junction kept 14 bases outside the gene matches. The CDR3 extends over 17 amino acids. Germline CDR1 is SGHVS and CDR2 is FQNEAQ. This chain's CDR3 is CASSTLPGGGGNYGYTF. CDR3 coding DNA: TGTGCCAGCAGCACCCTGCCAGGGGGAGGCGGCAACTATGGCTACACCTTC.

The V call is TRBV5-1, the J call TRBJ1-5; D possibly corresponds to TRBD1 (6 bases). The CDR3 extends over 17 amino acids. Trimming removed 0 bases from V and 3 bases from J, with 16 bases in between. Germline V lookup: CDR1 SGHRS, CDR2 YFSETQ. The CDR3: CASSLGVGRGNNQPQHF. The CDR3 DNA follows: TGCGCCAGCAGCTTGGGGGTTGGCAGGGGAAACAATCAGCCCCAGCATTTT.

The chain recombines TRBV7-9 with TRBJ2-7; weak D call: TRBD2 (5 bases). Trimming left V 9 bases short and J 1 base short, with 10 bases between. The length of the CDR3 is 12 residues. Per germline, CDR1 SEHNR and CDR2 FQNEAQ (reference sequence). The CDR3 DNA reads TGTGCCAGTGGAGGCCCTTCCTACGAGCAGTACGTC. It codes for CASGGPSYEQYV.

The CDR3 loop is CASSQDKGGVGNTIYF. CDR3 nucleotides: TGTGCCAGCAGCCAGGATAAAGGGGGGGTAGGAAACACCATATATTTT. The V call is TRBV3-1 (or the pseudogene TRBV3-2), the J call TRBJ1-3; a weak D match, TRBD1 (6 bases). Germline V gene data show CDR1 as LGHDT and CDR2 as YNNKEL (reference sequence). Trimming cost V 3 bases and J 4 bases, with 16 bases left between them. The CDR3 contains 16 residues.

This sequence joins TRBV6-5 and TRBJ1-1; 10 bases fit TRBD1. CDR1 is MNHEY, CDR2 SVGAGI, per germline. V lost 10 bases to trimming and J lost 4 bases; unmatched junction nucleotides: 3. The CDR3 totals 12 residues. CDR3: CATRTGGTEAFF. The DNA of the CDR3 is TGTGCCACCAGGACAGGGGGCACTGAAGCTTTCTTT.

The CDR3, as DNA: TGCAGTGCTTGGGGGCAACCCCTCCACTTT. Protein: CSAWGQPLHF. V is TRBV20-1 and J is TRBJ1-6, with TRBD1 as a possible D gene (6 bases). Germline CDR1 is DFQATT and CDR2 is SNEGSKA (reference sequence). The CDR3 has 10 amino acids. V was pared by 5 bases and J by 12 bases, with 8 bases between.

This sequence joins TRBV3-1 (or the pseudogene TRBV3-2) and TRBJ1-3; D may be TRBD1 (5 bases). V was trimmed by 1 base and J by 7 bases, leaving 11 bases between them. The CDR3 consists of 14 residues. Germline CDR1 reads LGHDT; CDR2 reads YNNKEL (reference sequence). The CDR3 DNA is TGTGCCAGCAGCCAAGCGCAGGGTCGGAACACCATATATTTT. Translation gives CASSQAQGRNTIYF.

CDR3: CASSVEGVGNSPLHF. In DNA, the CDR3 is TGTGCCAGCAGCGTAGAGGGAGTCGGCAATTCACCCCTCCACTTT. This chain uses TRBV9 with TRBJ1-6; D ambiguous. The V gene's germline CDR1 is SGDLS and CDR2 YYNGEE. The V gene lost 0 bases and the J gene lost 7 bases, with 11 bases spanning the gap. The CDR3 runs to 15 residues.

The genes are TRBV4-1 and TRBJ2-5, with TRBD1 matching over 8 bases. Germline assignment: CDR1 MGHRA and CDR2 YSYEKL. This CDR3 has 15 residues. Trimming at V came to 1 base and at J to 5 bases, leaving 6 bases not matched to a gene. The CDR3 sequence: CASSQAAGGFETQYF. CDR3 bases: TGCGCCAGCAGCCAAGCCGCAGGGGGCTTTGAGACCCAGTACTTC.

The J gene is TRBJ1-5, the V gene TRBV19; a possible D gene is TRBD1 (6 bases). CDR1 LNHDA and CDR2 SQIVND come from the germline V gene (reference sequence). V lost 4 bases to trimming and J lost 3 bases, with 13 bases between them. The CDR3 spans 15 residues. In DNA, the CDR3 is TGTGCCAGTAGTAGACGCCGGGACAACAATCAGCCCCAGCATTTT. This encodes CASSRRRDNNQPQHF.

CDR3 sequence (DNA): TGCGCCAGCAGCGTTCCGACAGGCCAAGAGACCCAGTACTTC. Translating it yields CASSVPTGQETQYF. V usage is TRBV5-1 and J usage is TRBJ2-5; D possibly corresponds to TRBD1 (6 bases). V dropped 4 bases and J dropped 1 base, with 11 bases sitting between them. Germline CDR1 SGHRS, CDR2 YFSETQ. The CDR3 extends over 14 amino acids. Filled out from reference TRBV5-1 and TRBJ2-5, the complete variable domain reads KAGVTQTPRYLIKTRGQQVTLSCSPISGHRSVSWYQQTPGQGLQFLFEYFSETQRNKGNFPGRFSGRQFSNSRSEMNVSTLELGDSALYLCASSVPTGQETQYFGPGTRLLVL.

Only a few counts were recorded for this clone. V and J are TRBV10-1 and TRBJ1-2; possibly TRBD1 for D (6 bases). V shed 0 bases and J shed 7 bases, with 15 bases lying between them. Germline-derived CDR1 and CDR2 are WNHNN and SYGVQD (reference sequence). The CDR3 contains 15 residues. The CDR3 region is CASSESHREFGGYTF. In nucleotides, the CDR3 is TGCGCCAGCAGTGAGTCACACAGGGAGTTTGGTGGCTACACCTTC.

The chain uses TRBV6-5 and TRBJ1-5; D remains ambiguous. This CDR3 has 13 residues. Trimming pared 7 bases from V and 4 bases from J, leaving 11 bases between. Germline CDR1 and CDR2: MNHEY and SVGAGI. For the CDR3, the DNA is TGTGCCAGCATTTTGAGGGAGAATCAGCCCCAGCATTTT. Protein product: CASILRENQPQHF.

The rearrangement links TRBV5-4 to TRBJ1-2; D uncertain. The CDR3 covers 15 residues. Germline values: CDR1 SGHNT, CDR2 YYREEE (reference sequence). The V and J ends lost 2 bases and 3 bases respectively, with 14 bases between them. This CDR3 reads CASSLPPGIDYGYTF. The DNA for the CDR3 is TGTGCCAGCAGCTTACCCCCCGGGATCGACTATGGCTACACCTTC.

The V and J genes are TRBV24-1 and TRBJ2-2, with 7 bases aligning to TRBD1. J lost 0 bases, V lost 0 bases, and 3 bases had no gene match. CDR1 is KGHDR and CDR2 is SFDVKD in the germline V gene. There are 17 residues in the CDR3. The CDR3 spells CATSDLGTGANTGELFF. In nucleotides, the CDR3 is TGTGCCACCAGTGATTTGGGCACAGGGGCGAACACCGGGGAGCTGTTTTTT.

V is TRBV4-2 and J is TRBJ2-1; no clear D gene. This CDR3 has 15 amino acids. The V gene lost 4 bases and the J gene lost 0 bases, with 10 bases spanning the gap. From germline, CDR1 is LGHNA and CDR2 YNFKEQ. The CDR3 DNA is TGTGCCAGCAGCCCTTTCCTAAGCTCCTACAATGAGCAGTTCTTC. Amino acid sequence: CASSPFLSSYNEQFF.

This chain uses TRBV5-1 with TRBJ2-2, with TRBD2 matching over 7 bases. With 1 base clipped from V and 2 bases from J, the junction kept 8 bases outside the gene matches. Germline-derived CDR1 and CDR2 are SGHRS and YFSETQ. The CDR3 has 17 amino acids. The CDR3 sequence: CASSLFAGVTNTGELFF. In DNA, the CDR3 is TGCGCCAGCAGCTTGTTTGCGGGGGTGACCAACACCGGGGAGCTGTTTTTT.

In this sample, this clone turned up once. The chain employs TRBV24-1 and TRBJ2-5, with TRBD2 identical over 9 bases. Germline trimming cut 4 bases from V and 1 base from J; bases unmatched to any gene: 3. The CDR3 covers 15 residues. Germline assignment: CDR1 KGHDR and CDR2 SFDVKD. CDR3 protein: CATSDQTSGQETQYF. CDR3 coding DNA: TGTGCCACCAGTGACCAGACTAGCGGCCAAGAGACCCAGTACTTC.

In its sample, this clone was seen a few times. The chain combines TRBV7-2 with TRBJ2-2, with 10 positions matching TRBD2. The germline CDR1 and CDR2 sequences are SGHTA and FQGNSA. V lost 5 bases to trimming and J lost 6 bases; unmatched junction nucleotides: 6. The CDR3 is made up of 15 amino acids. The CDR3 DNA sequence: TGTGCCAGCAGCCCGCTAGCGGGAGAGGCCGGGGAGCTGTTTTTT. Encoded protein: CASSPLAGEAGELFF. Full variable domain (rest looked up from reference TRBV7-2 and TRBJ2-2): GAGVSQSPSNKVTEKGKDVELRCDPISGHTALYWYRQSLGQGLEFLIYFQGNSAPDKSGLPSDRFSAERTGGSVSTLTIQRTQQEDSAVYLCASSPLAGEAGELFFGEGSRLTVL.

Written as DNA, the CDR3 is TGTGCCACCAGTGACAGGGTTGTTGAGACCCAGTACTTC. Its protein is CATSDRVVETQYF. This chain links TRBV24-1 with TRBJ2-5; D possibly corresponds to TRBD1 (5 bases). The CDR3 is 13 amino acids. Germline CDR1 reads KGHDR; CDR2 reads SFDVKD. The V and J ends lost 4 bases and 5 bases respectively, with 10 bases between them.

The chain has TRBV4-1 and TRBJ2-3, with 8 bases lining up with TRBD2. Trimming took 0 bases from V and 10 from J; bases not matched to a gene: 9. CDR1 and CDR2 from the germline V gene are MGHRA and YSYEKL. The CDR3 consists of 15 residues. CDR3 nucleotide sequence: TGCGCCAGCAGCCAAGATGGGACTAGGGACTCATCGCAGTATTTT. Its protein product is CASSQDGTRDSSQYF.

The CDR3 sequence: CASSAYVGELFF. The CDR3, as DNA: TGTGCCAGCAGCGCCTATGTCGGGGAGCTGTTTTTT. The V call is TRBV7-2, the J call TRBJ2-2, with D uncertain. V dropped 5 bases and J dropped 7 bases, with 8 bases sitting between them. The CDR3 is 12 amino acids. CDR1 and CDR2 (germline): SGHTA, FQGNSA.

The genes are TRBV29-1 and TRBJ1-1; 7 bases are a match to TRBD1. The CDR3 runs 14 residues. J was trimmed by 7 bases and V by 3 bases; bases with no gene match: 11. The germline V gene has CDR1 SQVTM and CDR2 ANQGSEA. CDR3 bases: TGCAGCGTTGATTTCCCAGGGGGGACGGTTGAAGCTTTCTTT. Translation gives CSVDFPGGTVEAFF.

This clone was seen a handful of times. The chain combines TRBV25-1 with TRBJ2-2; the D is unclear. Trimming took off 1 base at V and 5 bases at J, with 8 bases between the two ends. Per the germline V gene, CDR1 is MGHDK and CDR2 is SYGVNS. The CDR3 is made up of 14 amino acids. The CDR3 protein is CASSESLRTGELFF. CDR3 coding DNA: TGTGCCAGCAGTGAATCCCTAAGAACCGGGGAGCTGTTTTTT.

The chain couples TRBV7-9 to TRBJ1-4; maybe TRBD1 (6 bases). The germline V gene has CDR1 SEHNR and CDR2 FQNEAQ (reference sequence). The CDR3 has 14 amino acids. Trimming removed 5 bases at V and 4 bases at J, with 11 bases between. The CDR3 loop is CASSRGGGNEKLFF. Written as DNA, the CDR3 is TGTGCCAGCAGCAGGGGAGGGGGTAATGAAAAACTGTTTTTT.